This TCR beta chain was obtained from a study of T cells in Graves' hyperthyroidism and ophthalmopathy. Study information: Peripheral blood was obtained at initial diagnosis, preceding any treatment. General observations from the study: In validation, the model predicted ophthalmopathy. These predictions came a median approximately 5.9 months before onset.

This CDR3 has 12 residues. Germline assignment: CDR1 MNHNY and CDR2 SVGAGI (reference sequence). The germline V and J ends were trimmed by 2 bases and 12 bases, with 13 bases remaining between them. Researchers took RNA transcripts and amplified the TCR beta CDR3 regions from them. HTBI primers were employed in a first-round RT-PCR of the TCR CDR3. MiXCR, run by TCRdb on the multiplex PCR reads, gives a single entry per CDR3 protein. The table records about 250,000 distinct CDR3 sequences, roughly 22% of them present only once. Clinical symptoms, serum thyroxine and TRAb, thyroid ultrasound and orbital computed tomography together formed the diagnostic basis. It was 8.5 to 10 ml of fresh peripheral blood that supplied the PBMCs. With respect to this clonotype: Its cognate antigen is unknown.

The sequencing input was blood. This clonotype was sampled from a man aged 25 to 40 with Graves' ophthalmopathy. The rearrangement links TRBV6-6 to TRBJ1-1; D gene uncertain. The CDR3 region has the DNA TGTGCCAGCAGTTACCGCGGAGGAGGGTCTTTCTTT. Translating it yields CASSYRGGGSFF.